The 32 T cell receptor beta chains below come from one sample, sequenced in a study of cytomegalovirus exposure and HLA in healthy donors. Amplification used 60 Vbeta primers and 13 Jbeta primers. Produced via immunoSEQ multiplex PCR; TCRdb's table is partial and in-frame only. The sample has roughly 33,000 clones; 75% to 90% are singletons. Sequencing was performed on PBMCs. These receptor sequences come from a male donor in good health and CMV-seronegative.

CDR3 sequence reads: CASSLGGRELFF. CDR3 in DNA: TGCGCCAGCAGCTTGGGCGGTAGGGAGCTGTTTTTT. The rearrangement uses TRBV5-1 and TRBJ2-2; D is ambiguous. This CDR3 spans 12 amino acids. Germline V gene data show CDR1 as SGHRS and CDR2 as YFSETQ. V shed 0 bases and J shed 9 bases, with 6 bases lying between them.

The rearrangement joins TRBV7-9 to TRBJ1-2; the match to TRBD1 covers 8 bases. Trimming cost V 1 base and J 3 bases; bases outside gene matches: 4. The CDR3 is 15 residues long. Per the germline V gene, CDR1 is SEHNR and CDR2 is FQNEAQ (reference sequence). This chain's CDR3 is CASSLEAGGDYGYTF. CDR3 in DNA: TGTGCCAGCAGCTTAGAAGCAGGGGGCGACTATGGCTACACCTTC.

This clone was detected only once. The rearrangement joins TRBV27 to TRBJ1-1; 7 bases match TRBD1. The CDR3 consists of 14 residues. The V and J ends lost 6 bases and 1 base, in that order; junction bases with no gene match: 5. CDR1 MNHEY and CDR2 SMNVEV come from the germline V gene (reference sequence). The CDR3 here is CASREGAGNTEAFF. The CDR3, as DNA: TGTGCCAGCAGAGAGGGGGCAGGGAACACTGAAGCTTTCTTT.

The genes are TRBV18 and TRBJ1-5; D remains unclear. The CDR3 is 13 amino acids. V gave up 5 bases and J gave up 7 bases, with 12 bases separating them. The V gene's germline CDR1 is KGHSH and CDR2 LQKENI. The CDR3 bases are TGTGCCAGCTCAGATACAACATGGCAGCCCCAGCATTTT. This sequence encodes CASSDTTWQPQHF.

This clone has just one count. J is TRBJ1-6 and V is TRBV4-1, with D perhaps matching TRBD1 (5 bases). The V gene lost 3 bases and the J gene lost 2 bases, with 14 bases spanning the gap. The CDR3 is 17 amino acids. Germline V gene lookup returns CDR1 MGHRA and CDR2 YSYEKL. The CDR3 sequence is CASSQSGGIAYNSPLHF. In DNA, the CDR3 is TGCGCCAGCAGCCAGTCTGGGGGGATCGCCTATAATTCACCCCTCCACTTT.

This clone was picked up one time. The V and J genes are TRBV27 and TRBJ2-1, with 10 positions matching TRBD1. Trimming at V came to 6 bases and at J to 5 bases, leaving 1 base not matched to a gene. Germline CDR1 reads MNHEY; CDR2 reads SMNVEV (reference sequence). The CDR3 sequence is 13 residues long. The CDR3 region is CASRDRGDNEQFF. Here the CDR3 DNA reads TGTGCCAGCAGGGACAGGGGGGACAATGAGCAGTTCTTC.

This clone was detected only once. The chain combines TRBV2 with TRBJ2-5; TRBD2 matches 12 bases. CDR3 size: 18 residues. The germline CDR1 and CDR2 sequences are SNHLY and FYNNEI. The V and J ends lost 6 bases and 5 bases, in that order; junction bases with no gene match: 16. CDR3 sequence: CASSETPGLAGQGETQYF. The DNA of the CDR3 is TGTGCCAGCAGCGAGACACCCGGACTAGCGGGGCAGGGGGAGACCCAGTACTTC.

A single count supports this clone. J is TRBJ1-1 and V is TRBV6-5; D possibly corresponds to TRBD1 (5 bases). Germline V gene lookup returns CDR1 MNHEY and CDR2 SVGAGI. This CDR3 comprises 14 residues. Trimming left V 7 bases short and J 5 bases short, with 17 bases between. The CDR3 nucleotides read TGTGCCAGCACCCTACGGCAGGGAACGACTGAAGCTTTCTTT. This translates into CASTLRQGTTEAFF.

The chain uses TRBV14 and TRBJ2-3; TRBD1 matches at 8 bases. The V segment lost 3 bases and the J segment 6 bases; nucleotides outside the gene matches: 8. Germline CDR1 SGHDN, CDR2 FVKESK. The CDR3 totals 15 residues. The CDR3 nucleotides are TGTGCCAGCAGCCAGTATACAGGGGGTCTGGATACGCAGTATTTT. It is translated as CASSQYTGGLDTQYF.

The rearrangement links TRBV9 to TRBJ1-3; the D gene is possibly TRBD1 (6 bases). Between the trimmed V and J ends, which lost 0 bases and 4 bases, there was a span of 8 bases. This CDR3 is built from 14 residues. CDR1 and CDR2 from the germline V gene are SGDLS and YYNGEE. DNA of the CDR3: TGTGCCAGCAGCGTAGAAGGACAGGGAAACACCATATATTTT. The encoded protein is CASSVEGQGNTIYF.

CDR3 region: CASSQVEGHRGGEQFF. As DNA, the CDR3 is TGTGCCAGCAGCCAAGTCGAGGGGCACAGGGGGGGTGAGCAGTTCTTC. V is TRBV4-2 and J is TRBJ2-1; possibly TRBD1 for D (8 bases). The germline V gene encodes CDR1 LGHNA and CDR2 YNFKEQ. This CDR3 is built from 16 residues. V shed 1 base and J shed 9 bases, with 19 bases lying between them.

The rearrangement links TRBV29-1 to TRBJ2-5, with a weak D call TRBD1 (6 bases). The CDR3 runs to 12 residues. The V gene's germline CDR1 is SQVTM and CDR2 ANQGSEA. The germline V and J ends were trimmed by 6 bases and 5 bases, with 13 bases remaining between them. For the CDR3, the DNA is TGCAGCGTGCACAGGGCAGGGGAGACCCAGTACTTC. Translation: CSVHRAGETQYF.

This chain uses TRBV7-2 with TRBJ1-1; TRBD1 aligns across 9 bases. Germline V gene lookup returns CDR1 SGHTA and CDR2 FQGNSA. V gave up 3 bases and J gave up 3 bases; unmatched junction bases: 5. This CDR3 contains 15 residues. CDR3 in amino acids: CASSLRTGEHTEAFF. The CDR3 DNA follows: TGTGCCAGCAGCTTGAGGACAGGGGAGCACACTGAAGCTTTCTTT.

This clone has more than one count but fewer than ten. The rearrangement links TRBV5-4 to TRBJ2-2; TRBD1 matches 8 bases. The CDR3 is made up of 16 amino acids. Germline CDR1 and CDR2: SGHNT and YYREEE (reference sequence). The junction had 9 bases not matched to a gene; V was cut back by 3 bases and J by 5 bases. CDR3 protein: CASSSWQGAETGELFF. DNA for the CDR3: TGTGCCAGCAGCTCCTGGCAGGGGGCGGAAACCGGGGAGCTGTTTTTT.

V usage is TRBV4-3 and J usage is TRBJ1-1; D gene unclear. Germline V gene sequence: CDR1 LGHNA, CDR2 YSLEER. The CDR3 is made up of 15 amino acids. Trimming removed 0 bases from V and 0 bases from J, with 8 bases in between. The CDR3 DNA is TGCGCCAGCAGCCAAGATAGAGGAGTGAACACTGAAGCTTTCTTT. Its translation: CASSQDRGVNTEAFF.

The chain links TRBV5-1 to TRBJ2-1; 7 nucleotides match TRBD2. The CDR3 has 13 amino acids. Germline trimming cut 0 bases from V and 6 bases from J; bases unmatched to any gene: 0. Germline V gene sequence: CDR1 SGHRS, CDR2 YFSETQ. The CDR3: CASSLGTSNEQFF. The DNA of the CDR3 is TGCGCCAGCAGCTTGGGGACTAGCAATGAGCAGTTCTTC.

The genes are TRBV5-6 and TRBJ2-2; tentatively, D is TRBD1 (5 bases). The germline V gene encodes CDR1 SGHDT and CDR2 YYEEEE. CDR3 size: 14 residues. V lost 0 bases, J lost 6 bases, and 9 bases lay in between. CDR3 protein: CASSLDQGPGELFF. CDR3 in DNA: TGTGCCAGCAGCTTGGACCAGGGCCCCGGGGAGCTGTTTTTT.

J is TRBJ1-1 and V is TRBV5-6; 8 bases fit TRBD1. The CDR3 is 17 amino acids. Germline V CDR1 and CDR2: SGHDT, YYEEEE. Trimming at V came to 3 bases and at J to 4 bases, leaving 14 bases not matched to a gene. As DNA, the CDR3 is TGTGCCAGCAGCTCTCAGGGGGCGGAATGGATAGGCACTGAAGCTTTCTTT. Its translation is CASSSQGAEWIGTEAFF. The variable domain in full, completed from reference TRBV5-6 and TRBJ1-1, reads DAGVTQSPTHLIKTRGQQVTLRCSPKSGHDTVSWYQQALGQGPQFIFQYYEEEERQRGNFPDRFSGHQFPNYSSELNVNALLLGDSALYLCASSSQGAEWIGTEAFFGQGTRLTVV.

The chain joins TRBV11-2 to TRBJ2-5; 14 bases map to TRBD2. The CDR3 totals 14 residues. J gave up 2 bases and V 8 bases, and 1 base lay outside the gene matches. CDR1 and CDR2 (germline): SGHAT, FQNNGV. The CDR3 DNA reads TGTGCCAGCGGACTAGCGGGGGGTCAAGAGACCCAGTACTTC. Its translation: CASGLAGGQETQYF.

The genes are TRBV6-5 and TRBJ1-4; D might be TRBD1 (6 bases). V was pared by 5 bases and J by 4 bases, with 8 bases between. The germline V gene has CDR1 MNHEY and CDR2 SVGAGI. CDR3 size: 13 residues. As DNA, the CDR3 is TGTGCCAGCAGTAGACAGGTTAATGAAAAACTGTTTTTT. It specifies CASSRQVNEKLFF.

The CDR3 region is CASSYSGQGYAEAFF. The CDR3 DNA reads TGTGCCAGCAGTTACTCGGGACAGGGGTATGCTGAAGCTTTCTTT. The chain recombines TRBV6-5 with TRBJ1-1; TRBD1 agrees at 10 bases. CDR3 length equals 15 residues. The germline V gene has CDR1 MNHEY and CDR2 SVGAGI. The V gene end was trimmed by 0 bases and the J gene end by 6 bases; junction bases not matched to a gene: 4.

The V and J genes are TRBV28 and TRBJ1-1; D unclear. The CDR3 totals 13 residues. The germline V gene has CDR1 MDHEN and CDR2 SYDVKM. Trimming left V 6 bases short and J 4 bases short, with 12 bases between. The DNA of the CDR3 is TGTGCCAGCAGCTCAGCGGTGGGCACTGAAGCTTTCTTT. Translated: CASSSAVGTEAFF.

The gene calls are TRBV5-1 and TRBJ2-5, with 8 bases identical to TRBD1. Per the germline V gene, CDR1 is SGHRS and CDR2 is YFSETQ. V was pared by 4 bases and J by 1 base, with 9 bases of the junction left unmatched. The length of the CDR3 is 16 residues. CDR3 in amino acids: CASSNLGQGFQETQYF. The CDR3 coding sequence is TGCGCCAGCAGCAATTTAGGACAGGGCTTCCAAGAGACCCAGTACTTC.

The rearrangement uses TRBV13 and TRBJ2-7; TRBD1 agrees at 11 bases. The CDR3 covers 14 residues. Germline V CDR1 and CDR2: PRHDT, FYEKMQ (reference sequence). The J segment lost 5 bases and the V segment lost 4 bases, leaving 4 bases of the junction unmatched. The CDR3 loop is CASSYGTGGNEQYF. The CDR3 DNA sequence: TGTGCCAGCAGCTACGGGACAGGGGGAAACGAGCAGTACTTC.

This chain connects TRBV11-2 to TRBJ2-4, with 9 bases lining up with TRBD1. The germline gives CDR1 SGHAT, CDR2 FQNNGV. The CDR3 runs to 16 residues. With V trimmed by 4 bases and J by 4 bases, 8 bases remained unmatched. The CDR3 here is CASSSTLGTGKNIQYF. CDR3 sequence (DNA): TGTGCCAGCAGCTCTACCTTAGGGACAGGGAAAAACATTCAGTACTTC.

J is TRBJ2-1 and V is TRBV6-5, with D perhaps matching TRBD1 (5 bases). Germline CDR1 and CDR2: MNHEY and SVGAGI. The CDR3 loop spans 12 amino acids. V was clipped by 2 bases and J by 10 bases, with 9 bases between them. The CDR3 loop is CASSYRTGEQFF. As DNA, the CDR3 is TGTGCCAGCAGTTACCGTACAGGAGAGCAGTTCTTC.

V and J are TRBV30 and TRBJ1-1; 7 positions match TRBD1. The junction had 6 bases not matched to a gene; V was cut back by 8 bases and J by 0 bases. Germline V gene data show CDR1 as GTSNPN and CDR2 as SVGIG (reference sequence). The CDR3 spans 13 residues. Here the CDR3 reads CAGRGTVNTEAFF. The CDR3 bases are TGTGCCGGTCGGGGGACAGTGAACACTGAAGCTTTCTTT. Together with reference TRBV30 and TRBJ1-1, the CDR3 gives the full variable domain: SQTIHQWPATLVQPVGSPLSLECTVEGTSNPNLYWYRQAAGRGLQLLFYSVGIGQISSEVPQNLSASRPQDRQFILSSKKLLLSDSGFYLCAGRGTVNTEAFFGQGTRLTVV.

In DNA, the CDR3 is TGTGCCATCAGGGGCCGTGGGAACACTGAAGCTTTCTTT. This codes for CAIRGRGNTEAFF. The chain joins TRBV10-3 to TRBJ1-1; D not resolved. Germline CDR1 and CDR2: ENHRY and SYGVKD. With 6 bases removed from V and 1 base from J, the gap between germline ends came to 9 bases. The CDR3 totals 13 residues.

The chain employs TRBV5-1 and TRBJ2-5; the D is unclear. Between the trimmed V and J ends, which lost 2 bases and 4 bases, there was a span of 3 bases. Looked up from germline, CDR1 is SGHRS and CDR2 is YFSETQ. The CDR3 has 11 amino acids. CDR3 nucleotides: TGCGCCAGCAGCTTTAGAGAGACCCAGTACTTC. Its translation is CASSFRETQYF.

This clone appeared once. The rearrangement joins TRBV6-5 to TRBJ1-1; 8 bases align to TRBD1. Germline CDR1 and CDR2: MNHEY and SVGAGI. The V segment lost 5 bases and the J segment 4 bases; nucleotides outside the gene matches: 9. The CDR3 totals 15 residues. CDR3 amino acids: CASSRSQGAGTEAFF. The DNA for the CDR3 is TGTGCCAGCAGTCGCTCCCAGGGGGCAGGCACTGAAGCTTTCTTT.

V usage is TRBV19 and J usage is TRBJ1-4; 7 bases are shared with TRBD1. Germline loops: CDR1 LNHDA, CDR2 SQIVND (reference sequence). The V and J ends lost 5 bases and 5 bases, in that order; junction bases with no gene match: 8. The CDR3 consists of 15 residues. The CDR3 DNA follows: TGTGCCAGTAGTCCGCCGGGACAGAGAAATGAAAAACTGTTTTTT. This codes for CASSPPGQRNEKLFF.

In regard to this clone: An end of the junction does not agree with germline; a read error may underlie this. The J gene is TRBJ2-3, the V gene TRBV7-2; D is possibly TRBD2 (5 bases). The CDR3 contains 16 residues. Germline V CDR1 and CDR2: SGHTA, FQGNSA. The CDR3 coding sequence is TGTGCCAGCAGCTTAACTAGTCATGCCTACACAGATACGCGGTATTTT. Protein product: CASSLTSHAYTDTRYF.